Below are 12 T cell receptor beta chains sequenced from a single sample in a study of cytomegalovirus exposure and HLA in healthy donors. The PCR ran on 60 Vbeta and 13 Jbeta primers. Method: immunoSEQ multiplex PCR; TCRdb's copy keeps in-frame clones and lacks some. This table has about 150,000 clones, 60% to 80% appearing once. The material sequenced was PBMCs. The receptors here all came from a woman aged 40 to 55 in good health and CMV-seronegative.

V gene TRBV7-8 combines with J gene TRBJ2-2; a possible D gene is TRBD2 (7 bases). The ends were cut back, 0 bases at V and 9 bases at J, with 11 bases in the middle. CDR3 size: 14 residues. The germline V gene encodes CDR1 SGHVS and CDR2 FQNEAQ. The CDR3 sequence: CASSLAGGPRELFF. In nucleotides, the CDR3 is TGTGCCAGCAGCTTAGCGGGGGGGCCTAGGGAGCTGTTTTTT.

This clone was recorded a few times. The gene calls are TRBV6-4 and TRBJ2-3; 9 bases align to TRBD2. The CDR3 is made up of 16 amino acids. The germline CDR1 and CDR2 sequences are MRHNA and SNTAGT. V lost 0 bases to trimming and J lost 2 bases; unmatched junction nucleotides: 3. DNA for the CDR3: TGTGCCAGCAGTGACTCGGCTAGCGGGATCACAGATACGCAGTATTTT. Translated, it gives CASSDSASGITDTQYF.

Only one count was recorded for this clone. The V call is TRBV10-1, the J call TRBJ1-1; no definite D call. The CDR3 has 13 amino acids. V lost 7 bases, J lost 1 base, and 10 bases lay in between. Germline V gene lookup returns CDR1 WNHNN and CDR2 SYGVQD (reference sequence). The CDR3 sequence: CASKKERNTEAFF. The CDR3 DNA sequence: TGCGCCAGCAAGAAGGAGAGGAACACTGAAGCTTTCTTT.

The chain combines TRBV7-8 with TRBJ1-4; 7 nucleotides line up with TRBD1. Germline values: CDR1 SGHVS, CDR2 FQNEAQ. Germline trimming cut 5 bases from V and 10 bases from J; bases unmatched to any gene: 7. The CDR3 loop spans 13 amino acids. CDR3 DNA: TGTGCCAGCAGCCCAGGGACAGAGGGAAAACTGTTTTTT. The encoded protein is CASSPGTEGKLFF. Using reference TRBV7-8 and TRBJ1-4 for the parts outside the CDR3, the full variable domain is GAGVSQSPRYKVAKRGQDVALRCDPISGHVSLFWYQQALGQGPEFLTYFQNEAQLDKSGLPSDRFFAERPEGSVSTLKIQRTQQEDSAVYLCASSPGTEGKLFFGSGTQLSVL.

This clone occurred a few times. This sequence joins TRBV5-1 and TRBJ2-2; TRBD2 matches 11 bases. The length of the CDR3 is 15 residues. From germline, CDR1 is SGHRS and CDR2 YFSETQ. The trim removed 1 base at V and 6 bases at J, leaving 2 bases unmatched. CDR3 residues: CASSLSSGRSGELFF. CDR3 DNA sequence: TGCGCCAGCAGCTTGTCTAGCGGGAGGTCCGGGGAGCTGTTTTTT. Full variable domain (remainder filled in from reference TRBV5-1 and TRBJ2-2): KAGVTQTPRYLIKTRGQQVTLSCSPISGHRSVSWYQQTPGQGLQFLFEYFSETQRNKGNFPGRFSGRQFSNSRSEMNVSTLELGDSALYLCASSLSSGRSGELFFGEGSRLTVL.

This rearrangement joins TRBV2 to TRBJ2-3; TRBD2 matches at 9 bases. CDR1 is SNHLY and CDR2 is FYNNEI in the germline V gene. V gave up 1 base and J gave up 1 base; unmatched junction bases: 0. This CDR3 is 15 amino acids long. The CDR3 nucleotides read TGTGCCAGCAGTGAAGGACTAGCGGGCACAGATACGCAGTATTTT. This encodes CASSEGLAGTDTQYF. The variable domain in full, with the rest retrieved from reference TRBV2 and TRBJ2-3, is EPEVTQTPSHQVTQMGQEVILRCVPISNHLYFYWYRQILGQKVEFLVSFYNNEISEKSEIFDDQFSVERPDGSNFTLKIRSTKLEDSAMYFCASSEGLAGTDTQYFGPGTRLTVL.

V is TRBV11-3 and J is TRBJ2-3; 11 bases map to TRBD2. The CDR3 spans 17 residues. From germline, CDR1 is SGHNT and CDR2 YENEEA. V lost 1 base to trimming and J lost 5 bases; unmatched junction nucleotides: 8. The CDR3 is CASSLAGSGGARDTQYF. CDR3 sequence (DNA): TGTGCCAGCAGCTTAGCGGGTAGCGGGGGGGCCAGAGATACGCAGTATTTT.

This clone was observed a handful of times. The junction shows a germline mismatch at one end, possibly a read error. This chain links TRBV7-3 with TRBJ2-1, with TRBD2 matching over 13 bases. This CDR3 is built from 15 residues. Per the germline V gene, CDR1 is SGHTA and CDR2 is FQGTGA. CDR3 nucleotide sequence: TGCGCCAGCAGCCAACTAGCGGGAGGGTACAATGAGCAGTTCTTC. This translates into CASSQLAGGYNEQFF.

The chain carries TRBV7-2 and TRBJ2-7; TRBD2 is a possible D gene (5 bases). V was shortened by 1 base and J by 6 bases, with 13 bases between the two germline ends. Looked up from germline, CDR1 is SGHTA and CDR2 is FQGNSA. The CDR3 has 14 residues. CDR3 nucleotides: TGTGCCAGCAGCTTAGTCCCGGGGTCGTCCGAGCAGTACTTC. Its translation is CASSLVPGSSEQYF.

This clone was detected only once. The chain carries TRBV7-4 and TRBJ2-4, with D uncertain. The germline gives CDR1 SGHVT, CDR2 SQSDAQ. The ends were cut back, 11 bases at V and 2 bases at J, with 19 bases in the middle. The CDR3 extends over 15 amino acids. This CDR3 is CARNLRMSSKNIQYF. Here the CDR3 DNA reads TGTGCCCGCAATTTGAGAATGAGTTCCAAAAACATTCAGTACTTC.

This rearrangement joins TRBV28 to TRBJ2-2; D is perhaps TRBD2 (6 bases). CDR1 and CDR2 (germline): MDHEN, SYDVKM. The CDR3 spans 17 residues. Trimming removed 6 bases at V and 0 bases at J, with 17 bases between. CDR3 nucleotide sequence: TGTGCCAGCAGAAAGGGACTCCTCAAAACGAACACCGGGGAGCTGTTTTTT. Amino acids: CASRKGLLKTNTGELFF.

The chain joins TRBV5-5 to TRBJ1-2, with no clear D. The V and J ends lost 0 bases and 3 bases respectively, with 6 bases between them. The CDR3 has 13 amino acids. CDR1 and CDR2 from the germline V gene are SGHKS and YYEKEE (reference sequence). The CDR3 DNA reads TGTGCCAGCAGCTTGGGGCCCGACTATGGCTACACCTTC. The encoded protein is CASSLGPDYGYTF.